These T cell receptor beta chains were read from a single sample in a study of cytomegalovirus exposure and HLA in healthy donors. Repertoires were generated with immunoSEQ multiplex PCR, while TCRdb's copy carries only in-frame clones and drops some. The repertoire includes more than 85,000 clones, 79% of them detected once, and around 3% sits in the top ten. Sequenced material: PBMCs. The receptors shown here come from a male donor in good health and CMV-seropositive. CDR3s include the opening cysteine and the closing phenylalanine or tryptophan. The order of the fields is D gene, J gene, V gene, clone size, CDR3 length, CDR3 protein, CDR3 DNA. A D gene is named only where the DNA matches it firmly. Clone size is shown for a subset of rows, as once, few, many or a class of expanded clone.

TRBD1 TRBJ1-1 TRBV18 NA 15 CASSQRADRATEAFF TGTGCCAGCTCACAGAGAGCAGACAGGGCCACTGAAGCTTTCTTT
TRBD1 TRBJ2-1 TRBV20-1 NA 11 CSARAGQGQFF TGCAGTGCTAGAGCCGGACAGGGGCAGTTCTTC
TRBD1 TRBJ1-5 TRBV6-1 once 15 CASSGTGGAGQPQHF TGTGCCAGCAGTGGAACAGGGGGCGCGGGTCAGCCCCAGCATTTT
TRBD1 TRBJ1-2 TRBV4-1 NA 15 CASSPARTGAYGYTF TGCGCCAGCAGCCCGGCTCGGACAGGGGCCTATGGCTACACCTTC
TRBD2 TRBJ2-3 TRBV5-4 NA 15 CASSLPSGGTDTQYF TGTGCCAGCAGCTTGCCTAGCGGGGGCACAGATACGCAGTATTTT
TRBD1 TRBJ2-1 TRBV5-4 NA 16 CASSLGNRGVGNEQFF TGTGCCAGCAGCTTGGGGAACAGGGGCGTGGGAAATGAGCAGTTCTTC
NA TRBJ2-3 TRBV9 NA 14 CASSALAIGGAQYF TGTGCCAGCAGCGCCCTGGCTATCGGGGGAGCGCAGTATTTT
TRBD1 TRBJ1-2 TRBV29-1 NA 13 CSAGTGRNYGYTF TGCAGCGCCGGGACAGGACGTAACTATGGCTACACCTTC
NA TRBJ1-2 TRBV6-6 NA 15 CASSYGHLVNYGYTF TGTGCCAGCAGTTACGGACATTTGGTTAACTATGGCTACACCTTC
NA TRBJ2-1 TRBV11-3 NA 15 CASSLSPGGRNEQFF TGTGCCAGCAGCCTCTCTCCGGGGGGCAGGAATGAGCAGTTCTTC
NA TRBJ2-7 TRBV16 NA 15 CASSPHMTVSYEQYF TGTGCCAGCAGCCCTCATATGACAGTCTCCTACGAGCAGTACTTC
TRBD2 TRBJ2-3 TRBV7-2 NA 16 CASSVSGGRSTDTQYF TGTGCCAGCAGCGTCAGCGGGGGGCGCTCCACAGATACGCAGTATTTT
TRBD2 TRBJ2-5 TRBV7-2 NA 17 CASSPGTSVLFQETQYF TGTGCCAGCAGCCCAGGGACTAGCGTTCTCTTCCAAGAGACCCAGTACTTC
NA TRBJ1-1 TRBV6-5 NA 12 CASSSWESGAFF TGTGCCAGCAGTTCCTGGGAGTCCGGAGCTTTCTTT
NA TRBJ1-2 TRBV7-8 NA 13 CASSPLSGYGYTF TGTGCCAGCAGCCCACTCAGCGGCTATGGCTACACCTTC
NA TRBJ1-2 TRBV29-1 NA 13 CSVGWGLNYGYTF TGCAGCGTTGGGTGGGGGCTGAACTATGGCTACACCTTC
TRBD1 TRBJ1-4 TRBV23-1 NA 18 CARKTPGQGNEGNEKLFF TGCGCCAGGAAAACTCCGGGACAGGGGAATGAGGGTAATGAAAAACTGTTTTTT
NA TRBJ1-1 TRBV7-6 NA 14 CASSAKGEGTEAFF TGTGCCAGCAGCGCCAAAGGGGAGGGTACTGAAGCTTTCTTT
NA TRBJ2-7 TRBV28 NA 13 CATIRPLGYEQYF TGTGCCACCATAAGACCCCTCGGGTACGAGCAGTACTTC
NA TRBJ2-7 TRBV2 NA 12 CASIRDIYEQYF TGTGCCAGCATCCGGGACATCTACGAGCAGTACTTC
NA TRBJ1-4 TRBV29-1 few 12 CSVRDSEEKLFF TGCAGCGTTAGAGACAGCGAAGAAAAACTGTTTTTT
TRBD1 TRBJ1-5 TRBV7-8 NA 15 CASRDRGESDQPQHF TGTGCCAGCAGGGACAGGGGGGAGTCAGATCAGCCCCAGCATTTT
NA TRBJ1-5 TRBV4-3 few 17 CASSQARLTGAYQPQHF TGCGCCAGCAGCCAAGCACGTTTGACGGGAGCGTATCAGCCCCAGCATTTT
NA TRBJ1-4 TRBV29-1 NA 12 CSVAATNEKLFF TGCAGCGTTGCTGCAACTAATGAAAAACTGTTTTTT
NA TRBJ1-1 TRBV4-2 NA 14 CASSQVAKDTEAFF TGTGCCAGCAGCCAAGTAGCCAAAGACACTGAAGCTTTCTTT
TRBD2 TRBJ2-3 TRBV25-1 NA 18 CASSDPGTSGGFTDTQYF TGTGCCAGCAGTGATCCCGGGACTAGCGGGGGGTTTACAGATACGCAGTATTTT
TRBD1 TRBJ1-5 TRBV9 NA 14 CASSVGDRYQPQHF TGTGCCAGCAGCGTAGGGGACAGATATCAGCCCCAGCATTTT
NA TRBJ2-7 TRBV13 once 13 CASSPGQFYEQYF TGTGCCAGCAGCCCCGGACAGTTCTACGAGCAGTACTTC
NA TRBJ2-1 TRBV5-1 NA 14 CASSVTGDYNEQFF TGCGCCAGCAGCGTCACGGGGGATTACAATGAGCAGTTCTTC
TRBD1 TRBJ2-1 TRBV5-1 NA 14 CASSLGQGANEQFF TGCGCCAGCAGCTTGGGTCAGGGGGCCAATGAGCAGTTCTTC
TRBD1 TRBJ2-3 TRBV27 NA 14 CASSLGQNTDTQYF TGTGCCAGCAGTCTGGGACAGAACACAGATACGCAGTATTTT
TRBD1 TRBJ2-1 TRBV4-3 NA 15 CASSHTGVNYNEQFF TGCGCCAGCAGCCACACAGGGGTAAACTACAATGAGCAGTTCTTC
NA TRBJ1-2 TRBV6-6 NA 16 CASSLSLSGYDYGYTF TGTGCCAGCAGTCTTTCCCTTTCAGGGTACGACTATGGCTACACCTTC
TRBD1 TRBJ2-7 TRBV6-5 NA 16 CASSYSIEGATYEQYF TGTGCCAGCAGTTACTCGATAGAGGGGGCAACCTACGAGCAGTACTTC
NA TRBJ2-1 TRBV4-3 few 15 CASSQGRELYNEQFF TGCGCCAGCAGCCAAGGCCGAGAGCTTTACAATGAGCAGTTCTTC
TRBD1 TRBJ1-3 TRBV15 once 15 CATSRDRGPGNTIYF TGTGCCACCAGCAGAGATAGGGGGCCTGGAAACACCATATATTTT